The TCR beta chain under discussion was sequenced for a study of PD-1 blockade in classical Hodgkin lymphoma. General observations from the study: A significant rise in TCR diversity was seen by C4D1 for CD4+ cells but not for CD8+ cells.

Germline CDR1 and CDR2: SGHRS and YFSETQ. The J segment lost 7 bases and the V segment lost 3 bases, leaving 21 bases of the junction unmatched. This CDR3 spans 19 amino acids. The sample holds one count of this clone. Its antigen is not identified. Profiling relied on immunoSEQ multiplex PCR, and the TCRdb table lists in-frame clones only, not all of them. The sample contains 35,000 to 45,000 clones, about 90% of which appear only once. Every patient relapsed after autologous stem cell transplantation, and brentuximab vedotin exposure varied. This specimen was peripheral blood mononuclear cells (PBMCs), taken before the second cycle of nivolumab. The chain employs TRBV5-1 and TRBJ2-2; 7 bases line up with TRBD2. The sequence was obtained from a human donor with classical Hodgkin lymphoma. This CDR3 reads CASSSREQGGRAAGGELFF. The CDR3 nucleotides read TGCGCCAGCAGCTCCCGCGAGCAGGGTGGGAGGGCCGCTGGCGGGGAGCTGTTTTTT.